This TCR beta chain is from a study of human T cells and chemical hapten exposure. The time point is: patch test 1, 2 weeks after DPC sensitization. Treatment described: therapeutic diphenylcyclopropenone sensitization with weekly scalp DPC. This CDR3 region has 14 residues. The V and J ends lost 6 bases and 1 base respectively, with 12 bases between them. This clonotype showed up just a few times. One entry per CDR3 protein results from TCRdb running MiXCR on the RACE reads. The repertoire holds roughly 98,000 distinct CDR3 sequences, with 9.5% to 15% as singletons. The source was whole blood, collected in connection with sensitization to the hapten diphenylcyclopropenone (DPC). This clonotype was obtained from a woman aged 40 to 50 with alopecia areata. Some clones in this sample may be carry-over from other donors' samples. The chain employs TRBV12-3 or TRBV12-4 and TRBJ1-1; D ambiguous. CDR3 coding DNA: TGTGCCAGCAGCACTACGAGGGAGAACACTGAAGCTTTCTTT. Translation gives CASSTTRENTEAFF.